Listed below are T cell receptor beta chains from one sample, sequenced in a study of beta chain features in type 1 diabetes. TCRdb's copy holds only in-frame clones and misses some; the assay was immunoSEQ multiplex PCR. Among about 150,000 clones listed, approximately 10% were seen once. The source material was central memory CD4+ T cells from blood. These receptors were collected from a woman in her twenties or thirties with type 1 diabetes. Each CDR3 is given with its conserved first and last residue. Each record gives: CDR3 protein, J gene, V gene, CDR3 length.

CASSEVSGLTEYF	TRBJ2-7	TRBV6-1	13
CASYLAGGQNEQFF	TRBJ2-1	TRBV2	14
CASSTQQGSGNTIYF	TRBJ1-3	TRBV9	15
CASSLGQSYGYTF	TRBJ1-2	TRBV5-6	13
CSVLLGGTAFF	TRBJ1-1	TRBV29-1	11
CASSPAGGLTGYTF	TRBJ1-2	TRBV7-6	14
CASRAAETQYF	TRBJ2-5	TRBV6-6	11
CASSPQRTNTGELFF	TRBJ2-2	TRBV5-1	15
CASSVGLAGYEQYF	TRBJ2-7	TRBV2	14
CASSLGGGMRYGAFF	TRBJ1-1	TRBV28	15
CASSKKEIAVETQYF	TRBJ2-5	TRBV21-1	15
CASSPGAGGPYNEQFF	TRBJ2-1	TRBV28	16
CSINPGDTEAFF	TRBJ1-1	TRBV29-1	12
CASTPRDSDQPQHF	TRBJ1-5	TRBV2	14
CASSFWDRASTEAFF	TRBJ1-1	TRBV7-2	15
CASTTSSQDTQYF	TRBJ2-3	TRBV2	13
CASSTGQVTYEQYF	TRBJ2-7	TRBV21-1	14
CASSVDSVKARGYTF	TRBJ1-2	TRBV6-1	15
CSVEGQGDFGYTF	TRBJ1-2	TRBV29-1	13
CASSKFRDRGLTFYNEQFF	TRBJ2-1	TRBV21-1	19
CASSSGQGRQTQYF	TRBJ2-5	TRBV6-5	14
CASSSTTGGYEQYF	TRBJ2-7	TRBV6-6	14
CASSLHHRDGYTF	TRBJ1-2	TRBV27	13
CASSPLRDSRGLSDEQFF	TRBJ2-1	TRBV27	18
CASSPTGAYEQYF	TRBJ2-7	TRBV28	13
CASSLVRETQYF	TRBJ2-5	TRBV7-9	12
CASTPSAARETQYF	TRBJ2-5	TRBV7-9	14
CASSVVEGIGYTF	TRBJ1-2	TRBV9	13
CASSLTGLRLNTEAFF	TRBJ1-1	TRBV11-3	16
CASSQAVSGGWGYTF	TRBJ1-2	TRBV14	15
CASSGPGQGIQPQHF	TRBJ1-5	TRBV2	15
CASSLAGGGETQYF	TRBJ2-5	TRBV7-9	14
CASSQVRVLSRLTEAFF	TRBJ1-1	TRBV4-1	17
CSVEARGQETQYF	TRBJ2-5	TRBV29-1	13
CASSPRARGETQYF	TRBJ2-5	TRBV7-8	14
CASSLQGYNEKLFF	TRBJ1-4	TRBV7-3	14
CSATSGVDTQYF	TRBJ2-3	TRBV29-1	12
CAWSVLRQGGFHEQYF	.	TRBV30	16
CASSRGYEQYF	TRBJ2-7	TRBV5-4	11
CASSLAGVADTQYF	TRBJ2-3	TRBV5-4	14
CSVDRFGTGDDTEAFF	TRBJ1-1	TRBV29-1	16
CASSLRGQGAHEQYF	TRBJ2-7	TRBV5-4	15